This TCR beta chain was profiled in a study of T cells in Graves' hyperthyroidism and ophthalmopathy (dated by TCRdb to between 2018 and 2021). Some background on the complete study: Peripheral blood was sampled at the time of initial diagnosis, prior to any treatment. To identify TCR V-J signatures that set the groups apart, the researchers used a discovery cohort of approximately 98 patients, made up of 40 to 45 with Graves' ophthalmopathy and about 60 with stable Graves' hyperthyroidism. Whether ophthalmopathy could be predicted prospectively was tested in an independent validation cohort made up of under 20 hyperthyroidism patients plus 17 patients who later progressed to ophthalmopathy. The 100 discovery patients were randomly divided into training and test sets at a 7:3 ratio. In addition, the study compared T-cell repertoires in thyroid tissue and in blood from several Graves' hyperthyroidism patients. Once sampling was done, hyperthyroidism patients were given methimazole at a starting dose of 30 mg daily, whereas ophthalmopathy patients were given high-dose intravenous methylprednisolone. According to the paper, TCR Vbeta CDR3 sequencing was carried out on about 140 peripheral blood samples, which came from more than 40 ophthalmopathy, 70 to 80 hyperthyroidism and some 17 progressor patients.

Summary of the overall study and its limitations: Sample size was not statistically predetermined, and investigators were not blinded to group allocation. Blood samples also contained most of the expanded thyroid clonotypes (frequency above 0.001), which suggests that blood repertoires may reflect thyroid immune responses. A 13 V-J signature model separated ophthalmopathy from stable hyperthyroidism, with roughly 88% sensitivity and about 81% specificity in cross-validation and 80%/75% in testing. In validation, the model predicted progression to ophthalmopathy a median of 6.5 months before onset, with roughly 70% sensitivity and nearly 75% specificity.

The TCR beta CDR3 regions were amplified from the RNA transcripts. The first round of RT-PCR for the TCR CDR3 was performed with the HTBI primer set and the Qiagen OneStep RT-PCR kit. Libraries were constructed in a second round of multiplex PCR, after which size selection and purification were performed. The libraries were sequenced on an Illumina HiSeq2000 using paired-end 100 bp reads. In the paper's pipeline: SOAPnuke was used to process the raw data, throwing out any read that contained adapters or uncalled bases, had a mean Phred below 15, or lacked an exact constant-primer or identifier match. High-quality paired reads were merged with COPE v1.2.5, and unique nucleotide sequences were defined as clonotypes. Clonotypes were aligned to IMGT TRBV, TRBD and TRBJ reference segments using MiTCR v1.1. The analysis was restricted to V-J combinations with a frequency above 0.0001, which together covered 99% to 99.2% of the repertoires. A TCS score was defined as the ratio between F50 (clonal expansion) and ExV (chaos), using BLOSUM62-based TCRdist between CDR3 peptides within each V-J. Welch's t-statistics and random forest reduced roughly 540 V-J features to 13, which were used in a naive Bayes classifier (R e1071). TCRdb's own reprocessing of the public reads used fastp at Q25 and MiXCR and kept productive beta chains. Identical CDR3 protein sequences are pooled into one entry, listed with their most common genes and DNA. TCRdb, rather than the study authors, made the V and J calls. The sample table records around 450,000 distinct CDR3 sequences; around 15% of these occur just once. The ten largest make up 5.3% of the sample.

There are many counts of this clonotype. Its antigen is still unknown. No per-base quality is available; no much larger clone lies one base away. Taken from the germline V gene, the CDR1 and CDR2 loops are MDHEN and SYDVKM. V loses 1 base at its end and J loses 4 bases; junction bases beyond the gene matches: 9. From cysteine to phenylalanine, the CDR3 is 16 amino acids long. Only the CDR3 region is kept as DNA, spanning 48 bases read in frame from base 1. Graves' hyperthyroidism was defined as stable when no progression to ophthalmopathy occurred over 18 months of follow-up. Hyperthyroidism patients were aged 18 to 65 years and newly diagnosed, with disease duration of less than 2 months. Exclusion was applied to patients with uncontrolled infections, other autoimmune diseases, pregnancy or lactation. Diagnoses relied on clinical symptoms, serum thyroxine and TRAb, thyroid ultrasound and orbital computed tomography. PBMCs were separated from roughly 10 ml of fresh peripheral blood using Ficoll-Paque density gradient centrifugation. Trizol reagent was used to extract total RNA, and RNA quality was then checked on an Agilent 2100 Bioanalyzer.

The receptor comes from a woman under 30 with Graves' hyperthyroidism. Input material: blood. The chain employs TRBV28 and TRBJ2-5; 7 middle bases align to TRBD1. Here the CDR3 is given as CASSLYGTAPGETQYF. The nucleotides are TGTGCCAGCAGTTTATACGGGACAGCCCCCGGAGAGACCCAGTACTTC. Full variable domain (CDR3 extended with the reference TRBV28 and TRBJ2-5 proteins): DVKVTQSSRYLVKRTGEKVFLECVQDMDHENMFWYRQDPGLGLRLIYFSYDVKMKEKGDIPEGYSVSREKKERFSLILESASTNQTSMYLCASSLYGTAPGETQYFGPGTRLLVL.